This T cell receptor (beta chain) is from a study of vaccination and CD4 T cells after COVID-19. Of note for this clonotype: The antigen remains unidentified.

The treatment denotes: approximately 9-day PBMC culture with coronavirus spike peptide pools or control peptides (ViraFEST assay). Under the ViraFEST approach, antigen-specific T cells were expanded with peptide pools and TCRs subsequently sequenced. Peptide pools at 9.5 to 10 ug/ml stimulated under 2.5 million PBMCs per well with roughly 9 IU/ml IL-2. An Oncomine TCR Beta short-read assay was used to sequence the DNA from cultured CD4+ T cells. Researchers extracted genomic DNA from CD4+ T cells that had been cultured. In TCRdb, the PCR reads were re-called with MiXCR into one record per CDR3 protein. This table holds some 20,000 distinct CDR3 sequences, 40% to 50% found once. Sequencing was done on a sample of CD4+ T cells from blood, cultured in vitro. The sequence was collected from a human donor who had recovered from COVID-19.

As DNA, the CDR3 is TGTGCCAGCAGTCCCGAGGGGGGGAGAGGGACTGAAGCTTTCTTT. It specifies CASSPEGGRGTEAFF. The V and J genes are TRBV6-1 and TRBJ1-1; D perhaps matches TRBD1 (6 bases). This CDR3 comprises 15 residues. Germline loops: CDR1 MNHNS, CDR2 SASEGT. V was cut by 5 bases and J by 5 bases, with 18 bases left in between.